This TCR beta chain was identified in a study of blood T cell repertoires in COVID-19. Study-level background: Samples of COVID-19 (acute and convalescent) were obtained from the United States, Italy and Spain. Sources were T cells, B-cell-depleted T cells, or PBMCs; the material itself was cDNA or gDNA.

Germline loops: CDR1 SNHLY, CDR2 FYNNEI. The junction had 11 bases not matched to a gene; V was cut back by 6 bases and J by 1 base. There are 19 residues in the CDR3. As processed by the authors: For nucleated cells, counts were estimated from reference gene primer amplification. TCRdb's copy holds only in-frame clones and misses some; the assay was immunoSEQ multiplex PCR. V and J calls and clone size are as listed in that table; D and trimming were resolved from the DNA. The data show more than 130,000 clones, with approximately 87% seen just once and more than 3.5% held by the top ten. V and J are TRBV2 and TRBJ2-4; 14 bases align to TRBD2. Sequenced input: peripheral blood. The clonotype was recovered from a woman aged 40 to 50 with acute or convalescent COVID-19. As DNA, the CDR3 is TGTGCCAGCAGGGATCGACTAGCGGGAGGGCCGATCGCCAAAAACATTCAGTACTTC. Translating gives CASRDRLAGGPIAKNIQYF. The variable domain in full, completed from reference TRBV2 and TRBJ2-4, reads EPEVTQTPSHQVTQMGQEVILRCVPISNHLYFYWYRQILGQKVEFLVSFYNNEISEKSEIFDDQFSVERPDGSNFTLKIRSTKLEDSAMYFCASRDRLAGGPIAKNIQYFGAGTRLSVL.